The clone carrying this T cell receptor (beta chain) appeared many times. Its cognate antigen is unknown. This sample was included in a study of neurological immune-mediated disorders. The CDR3 covers 14 residues. Per the germline V gene, CDR1 is SEHNR and CDR2 is FQNEAQ (reference sequence). The V gene lost 3 bases and the J gene lost 3 bases, with 11 bases spanning the gap. 5'RACE generated cDNA with 10-nucleotide random UMIs. TCRdb re-called the 5' RACE reads with MiXCR, one entry per CDR3 protein. The sample has about 82,000 distinct CDR3 sequences; roughly 2.6% are singletons. Unsorted libraries were derived from 2 million PBMCs stored at -80 C. General study findings and limits: HTLV-1-associated myelopathy had the most TCR clonal expansion, and multiple sclerosis had the least, less than healthy controls. None of the CDR3 amino acid sequences in expanded clones turned up in more than one subject, which points to private repertoires in all groups.

This TCR derives from a woman aged 25 to 45 with multiple sclerosis. The chain uses TRBV7-9 and TRBJ1-1; D perhaps matches TRBD1 (5 bases). The source material was PBMCs. Here the CDR3 reads CASSFYGGDTEAFF. The CDR3 DNA reads as TGTGCCAGCAGCTTCTACGGGGGGGACACTGAAGCTTTCTTT.